These 18 T cell receptor beta chains came from one sample sequenced in a study of OX40 agonist ivuxolimab in advanced cancers. Measured with immunoSEQ multiplex PCR; TCRdb has only the in-frame clones, and not every one. The sample contains more than 65,000 clones, 84% of which appear only once. The specimen comprised CD4+ or CD8+ T cells sorted from blood, sampled in a trial of the OX40 agonist ivuxolimab. All receptors come from an adult with an advanced solid tumor such as melanoma, head and neck, liver or kidney cancer.

The rearrangement links TRBV6-5 to TRBJ1-2, with unresolved D. CDR1 and CDR2 from the germline V gene are MNHEY and SVGAGI. The CDR3 runs 14 residues. With 5 bases removed from V and 4 bases from J, the gap between germline ends came to 14 bases. CDR3 amino acids: CASSGGRASYGYTF. CDR3 coding DNA: TGTGCCAGCAGTGGCGGTCGTGCGAGCTATGGCTACACCTTC.

The chain has TRBV6-6 and TRBJ2-6; tentative D call: TRBD2 (5 bases). CDR3 length equals 15 residues. V lost 11 bases and J lost 1, with 15 bases in between. Germline CDR1 reads MNHNY; CDR2 reads SVGAGI (reference sequence). CDR3 sequence reads: CAHTRSASGANVLTF. CDR3 nucleotide sequence: TGTGCCCATACTAGATCCGCGTCTGGGGCCAACGTCCTGACTTTC.

The gene calls are TRBV5-1 and TRBJ1-6; TRBD1 matches at 9 bases. J gave up 6 bases and V 0 bases, and 4 bases lay outside the gene matches. From germline, CDR1 is SGHRS and CDR2 YFSETQ. The CDR3 is 16 amino acids. The CDR3 coding sequence is TGCGCCAGCAGCTTGGGGGACAGGGAAACTAATTCACCCCTCCACTTT. As protein: CASSLGDRETNSPLHF.

The V and J genes are TRBV10-3 and TRBJ1-6, with TRBD1 matching 11 bases. The CDR3 sequence is 13 residues long. With V trimmed by 8 bases and J by 9 bases, 3 bases remained unmatched. CDR1 is ENHRY, CDR2 SYGVKD, per germline. CDR3 coding DNA: TGTGCCATCGGACAGGGGGCGATTTCACCCCTCCACTTT. It encodes CAIGQGAISPLHF.

This clone was counted only a few times. The chain has TRBV7-6 and TRBJ2-1; TRBD2 aligns across 8 bases. Germline loops: CDR1 SGHVS, CDR2 FNYEAQ. There are 14 residues in the CDR3. The V gene end was trimmed by 3 bases and the J gene end by 7 bases; junction bases not matched to a gene: 5. The CDR3 coding sequence is TGTGCCAGCAGCTTTACTAGCGGAGGAAATGAGCAGTTCTTC. It is translated as CASSFTSGGNEQFF.

The J gene is TRBJ1-3, the V gene TRBV9, with D uncertain. The CDR3 spans 14 residues. The V gene lost 4 bases and the J gene lost 2 bases, with 10 bases spanning the gap. CDR1 SGDLS and CDR2 YYNGEE come from the germline V gene. The CDR3 here is CASSTRTAGNTIYF. Written as DNA, the CDR3 is TGTGCCAGCAGCACCCGGACGGCTGGAAACACCATATATTTT.

This chain links TRBV2 with TRBJ2-2; 7 bases fit TRBD2. The CDR3 has 16 amino acids. Germline V gene sequence: CDR1 SNHLY, CDR2 FYNNEI. J lost 7 bases, V lost 7 bases, and 15 bases had no gene match. CDR3 sequence: CASKPPSGVANGELFF. The CDR3 region has the DNA TGTGCCAGCAAACCTCCCAGCGGGGTCGCGAACGGGGAGCTGTTTTTT.

V gene TRBV5-5 combines with J gene TRBJ2-7, with no clear D. Germline values: CDR1 SGHKS, CDR2 YYEKEE (reference sequence). The germline V and J ends were trimmed by 2 bases and 1 base, with 10 bases remaining between them. The CDR3 length is 14 residues. The CDR3 loop reads CASSLGPSSYEQYF. The CDR3 DNA sequence: TGTGCCAGCAGCTTAGGACCGTCGTCCTACGAGCAGTACTTC.

The CDR3 DNA follows: TGTGCCAGCTCTGCGGCTAGCACAGATACGCAGTATTTT. Translation gives CASSAASTDTQYF. J is TRBJ2-3 and V is TRBV18; D is unresolved. The CDR3 is 13 amino acids. Per the germline V gene, CDR1 is KGHSH and CDR2 is LQKENI. V lost 6 bases and J lost 0, with 7 bases in between.

The chain combines TRBV2 with TRBJ1-2; D is possibly TRBD1 (6 bases). Germline V gene data show CDR1 as SNHLY and CDR2 as FYNNEI. Trimming left V 5 bases short and J 2 bases short, with 15 bases between. The CDR3 is 15 amino acids. The CDR3 DNA is TGTGCCAGCAGTCCTAAGGACAGCTACAACTATGGCTACACCTTC. Its protein is CASSPKDSYNYGYTF.

This clone showed up just a few times. The chain combines TRBV7-2 with TRBJ1-5, with no clear D. CDR1 is SGHTA, CDR2 FQGNSA, per germline. This CDR3 region has 15 residues. Trimming removed 5 bases at V and 6 bases at J, with 17 bases between. The CDR3 region is CASSLGGYPGQPQHF. DNA for the CDR3: TGTGCCAGCAGCCTCGGAGGATACCCCGGTCAGCCCCAGCATTTT.

The genes are TRBV30 and TRBJ2-1, with 7 bases identical to TRBD2. J was trimmed by 10 bases and V by 0 bases; bases with no gene match: 9. Germline CDR1 is GTSNPN and CDR2 is SVGIG (reference sequence). The CDR3 has 14 residues. CDR3 amino acids: CAWSVRLAAGEQFF. The CDR3 DNA follows: TGTGCCTGGAGTGTACGGCTAGCGGCTGGGGAGCAGTTCTTC. Filled out from reference TRBV30 and TRBJ2-1, the complete variable domain reads SQTIHQWPATLVQPVGSPLSLECTVEGTSNPNLYWYRQAAGRGLQLLFYSVGIGQISSEVPQNLSASRPQDRQFILSSKKLLLSDSGFYLCAWSVRLAAGEQFFGPGTRLTVL.

This chain joins TRBV21-1 and TRBJ1-2. TRBV21-1 is given as a pseudogene. The CDR3 sequence is 18 residues long. This CDR3 reads CASSKGFDPLGANYGYTF. The CDR3 bases are TGTGCCAGCAGCAAAGGGTTCGACCCTCTCGGGGCTAACTATGGCTACACCTTC.

This chain joins TRBV5-6 and TRBJ1-5; possibly TRBD1 for D (5 bases). Trimming removed 0 bases from V and 6 bases from J, with 19 bases in between. Per the germline V gene, CDR1 is SGHDT and CDR2 is YYEEEE. The CDR3 is 17 residues long. The CDR3: CASSLEGRAPLGQPQHF. In DNA form, the CDR3 reads TGTGCCAGCAGCTTGGAGGGGCGGGCTCCCCTCGGTCAGCCCCAGCATTTT.

The J gene is TRBJ2-7, the V gene TRBV5-1; no reliable D call. V dropped 4 bases and J dropped 0 bases, with 5 bases sitting between them. Per the germline V gene, CDR1 is SGHRS and CDR2 is YFSETQ. This CDR3 has 12 residues. The CDR3 region has the DNA TGCGCCAGCAGCGGCAGCTCCTACGAGCAGTACTTC. It translates to CASSGSSYEQYF.

The chain couples TRBV20-1 to TRBJ2-3; no firm D call. The germline V and J ends were trimmed by 7 bases and 3 bases, with 8 bases remaining between them. This CDR3 contains 11 residues. Germline values: CDR1 DFQATT, CDR2 SNEGSKA (reference sequence). Here the CDR3 reads CSGRSTDTQYF. CDR3 sequence (DNA): TGCAGTGGCAGGAGTACAGATACGCAGTATTTT.

V is TRBV5-1 and J is TRBJ2-1; 7 positions match TRBD1. Per germline, CDR1 SGHRS and CDR2 YFSETQ. The V segment lost 4 bases and the J segment 2 bases; nucleotides outside the gene matches: 0. The CDR3 loop spans 13 amino acids. The CDR3 loop reads CASSTGAYNEQFF. CDR3 in DNA: TGCGCCAGCAGCACAGGGGCCTACAATGAGCAGTTCTTC.

The chain carries TRBV9 and TRBJ2-1; 11 bases align to TRBD2. CDR3 size: 15 residues. V dropped 4 bases and J dropped 4; count of bases not matched to a gene: 4. Germline V CDR1 and CDR2: SGDLS, YYNGEE. This chain's CDR3 is CASSLGTSGYNEQFF. CDR3 DNA sequence: TGTGCCAGCAGCCTAGGGACTAGCGGTTACAATGAGCAGTTCTTC. The entire variable domain, with the rest obtained from reference TRBV9 and TRBJ2-1, is as follows: DSGVTQTPKHLITATGQRVTLRCSPRSGDLSVYWYQQSLDQGLQFLIQYYNGEERAKGNILERFSAQQFPDLHSELNLSSLELGDSALYFCASSLGTSGYNEQFFGPGTRLTVL.